A single sample is the source of the 4 T cell receptor beta chains below, sequenced in a study of shared clonotypes between healthy human individuals (TCRdb year 2020). Receptors were amplified or captured by the immunoSEQ multiplex PCR assay. TCRdb mirrors the immuneACCESS table, restricted to in-frame sequences. Some clones are absent from its copies; in checked studies, under half trace to an unresolved V gene, and the reason for the others is unknown. This sample gives about 2.1 million clones in total; roughly 95% of them show up just once. The ten largest make up under 2% of the sample. CD8 naive samples were obtained by positive selection for CCR7 among CD45RO-negative cells, yielding a CD45RA+CCR7+ population from which TemRA cells were excluded. The sequencing input was naive CD8+ T cells from PBMCs. Sample cell subset or site, as interpreted from the label and publication: CD45RA+CCR7+. The source is a man between 18 and 29 years old in good health. Some clones in this sample may be carry-over from other donors' samples.

The gene calls are TRBV5-6 and TRBJ1-4, with 7 bases fitting TRBD1. CDR1 and CDR2 from the germline V gene are SGHDT and YYEEEE. The V segment lost 2 bases and the J segment 4 bases; nucleotides outside the gene matches: 2. This CDR3 has 14 residues. The CDR3 reads CASSFQGGNEKLFF. The CDR3 DNA sequence: TGTGCCAGCAGCTTCCAGGGGGGTAATGAAAAACTGTTTTTT.

The chain employs TRBV5-6 and TRBJ2-2; D is unclear. This CDR3 has 15 residues. V dropped 6 bases and J dropped 0 bases, with 12 bases sitting between them. In germline, CDR1 is SGHDT, CDR2 YYEEEE. The CDR3: CASNSEISNTGELFF. In DNA form, the CDR3 reads TGTGCCAGCAACTCGGAGATATCGAACACCGGGGAGCTGTTTTTT.

The rearrangement joins TRBV29-1 to TRBJ2-2; 7 bases fit TRBD1. V lost 6 bases to trimming and J lost 1 base; unmatched junction nucleotides: 8. CDR3 size: 15 residues. Germline CDR1 SQVTM, CDR2 ANQGSEA. CDR3 region: CSVQGTDRNTGELFF. Here the CDR3 DNA reads TGCAGCGTCCAAGGGACAGATCGGAACACCGGGGAGCTGTTTTTT.

This sequence joins TRBV7-9 and TRBJ2-5, with D perhaps matching TRBD1 or TRBD2 (6 bases each). Trimming pared 2 bases from V and 5 bases from J, leaving 15 bases between. CDR1 and CDR2 from the germline V gene are SEHNR and FQNEAQ (reference sequence). The length of the CDR3 is 15 residues. Here the CDR3 DNA reads TGTGCCAGCAGCTTATCCCGACTAGGGGGGGAGACCCAGTACTTC. Translation: CASSLSRLGGETQYF.